These T cell receptor beta chains were read from a single sample in a study of T cell responses to AZD1222 COVID-19 vaccine. The protocol was immunoSEQ multiplex PCR, while the TCRdb copy is restricted to in-frame clones and leaves out a portion. Of around 100,000 clones listed, roughly 89% are singletons. The material was peripheral blood, obtained on day 0 of AZD1222 vaccination. These receptor sequences come from an adult in good health. CDR3s include the opening cysteine and the closing phenylalanine or tryptophan. A D gene is named only where the DNA matches it firmly.

TRBJ1-2	NA	TRBV5-1	CASRGSGYGGYTF
TRBJ1-1	NA	TRBV5-1	CASSLAQPNTEAFF
TRBJ2-7	NA	TRBV7-2	CASSPQGGGEQYF
TRBJ2-7	NA	TRBV2	CASRVGGSSYEQYF
TRBJ2-5	NA	TRBV18	CASSPPLANDRWETQYF
TRBJ1-2	TRBD1	TRBV10-3	CAIREQGAYGYTF
TRBJ2-7	NA	TRBV19	CASSIRLRGRERGEQYF
TRBJ1-4	TRBD1	TRBV3-1/TRBV3-2	CASSLRTGQSLEKLFF
TRBJ1-5	NA	TRBV12-3/TRBV12-4	CASSTGFGQPQHF
TRBJ1-2	NA	TRBV25-1	CASREENRYGYTF
TRBJ1-1	NA	TRBV15	CATSSKQKNTEAFF
TRBJ1-1	NA	TRBV12-5	CASGLGLEGTEAFF
TRBJ2-7	NA	TRBV6-5	CASSPQGREQYF
TRBJ1-5	TRBD1	TRBV12-5	CASGSMGQGLGQPQHF
TRBJ1-4	NA	TRBV27	CASSLSKAESNEKLFF
TRBJ1-4	NA	TRBV2	CATTFGSSHNEKLFF
TRBJ1-1	NA	TRBV4-1	CASSQTGQSNTEAFF
TRBJ1-1	TRBD1	TRBV5-8	CASSLRQGMNTEAFF
TRBJ2-5	NA	TRBV4-1	CASSGSPRPEETQYF
TRBJ1-3	TRBD1	TRBV4-1	CASRRTGPLSGNTIYF
TRBJ2-7	TRBD2	TRBV6-5	CASRVGGVSYEQYF
TRBJ2-2	NA	TRBV9	CASSAQGVPTGELFF
TRBJ1-1	NA	TRBV7-3	CASSLQVNTEAFF
TRBJ2-7	NA	TRBV6-5	CASSYGEVPYEQYF
TRBJ2-1	TRBD2	TRBV5-1	CASSSGLVNFLSYNEQFF
TRBJ2-7	NA	TRBV7-3	CASSLGVTGSYEQYF
TRBJ1-5	TRBD1	TRBV30	CAWSRDRDQPQHF
TRBJ2-1	NA	TRBV7-2	CASRPGGSVYNEQFF
TRBJ1-1	TRBD1	TRBV6-5	CASRPTGDRTEAFF
TRBJ1-1	NA	TRBV6-5	CASSYSIQGPTEAFF
TRBJ2-5	TRBD2	TRBV7-3	CASSRDQRGTQYF
TRBJ1-4	TRBD1	TRBV9	CASSEETGVSEKLFF
TRBJ2-1	TRBD2	TRBV4-1	CASSQEEGGLDLYNEQFF
TRBJ2-5	NA	TRBV4-1	CASSQGDAIETQYF
TRBJ1-5	NA	TRBV27	CASSLDSYQPQHF
TRBJ1-6	NA	TRBV14	CASSQGGWVSYNSPLHF
TRBJ1-5	NA	TRBV28	CASSLFQNSNQPQHF
TRBJ2-1	TRBD2	TRBV11-1	CASSPGLAGGLNEQFF
TRBJ1-1	NA	TRBV15	CATSRPSGSNTEAFF
TRBJ2-1	NA	TRBV11-3	CASSFKSSYNEQFF
TRBJ2-3	TRBD2	TRBV5-5	CASSPGTSGPTDTQYF
TRBJ1-2	NA	TRBV7-2	CASSLAWRDGGYTF
TRBJ1-6	NA	TRBV6-2/TRBV6-3	CASSPGVPLHF
TRBJ1-2	NA	TRBV27	CASSGQGLGYTF
TRBJ2-1	NA	TRBV7-2	CASSEDSQPYNEQFF
TRBJ1-1	TRBD1	TRBV6-5	CASIGGQAEAFF
TRBJ1-5	NA	TRBV6-5	CASSKTGNQPQHF
TRBJ2-5	NA	TRBV5-5	CASSLTGSPKETQYF
TRBJ1-2	NA	TRBV12-3/TRBV12-4	CASGRQLNYGYTF
TRBJ1-4	NA	TRBV5-4	CAFRVTGNEKLFF
TRBJ1-2	TRBD1	TRBV7-8	CASSPRGDRSKGYTF
TRBJ2-3	TRBD2	TRBV27	CASSLRLAGVVDTQYF
TRBJ2-7	TRBD2	TRBV7-3	CASSPYSGSLYEQYF
TRBJ2-2	TRBD2	TRBV6-6	CASNPHPGGGELFF
TRBJ1-2	NA	TRBV6-2/TRBV6-3	CASSYQRDRGYTF
TRBJ1-6	NA	TRBV5-1	CASSLSGTNSPLHF
TRBJ1-2	TRBD1	TRBV19	CASSPTIPRDRNLNYGYTF
TRBJ2-7	NA	TRBV27	CASSLGQGGLYEQYF
TRBJ1-6	TRBD1	TRBV3-1/TRBV3-2	CASSQATGGQGYSPLHF
TRBJ2-3	NA	TRBV3-1/TRBV3-2	CASSQQGGDTQYF